These 32 T cell receptor beta chains came from one sample sequenced in a study of human T cells and chemical hapten exposure. One entry per CDR3 protein results from TCRdb running MiXCR on the 5' RACE reads. The repertoire has about 140,000 distinct CDR3 sequences, around 4% of them found once; the top ten carry around 1.5%. The authors' total RNA extraction used unfractionated whole blood. The receptor set was obtained from a female donor in good health.

At least ten counts were recorded for this clonotype. This chain joins TRBV9 and TRBJ2-3; D is undetermined. Germline loops: CDR1 SGDLS, CDR2 YYNGEE. The CDR3 loop spans 17 amino acids. Trimming removed 4 bases at V and 0 bases at J, with 18 bases between. The CDR3 region is CASSPRVGRTSTDTQYF. In nucleotides, the CDR3 is TGTGCCAGCAGCCCTCGAGTCGGACGAACCAGCACAGATACGCAGTATTTT.

There are many counts of this clonotype. This chain's CDR3 is CASSLRGTNEKLFF. The CDR3 bases are TGTGCCAGCAGTTTAAGGGGTACTAATGAAAAACTGTTTTTT. This chain uses TRBV27 with TRBJ1-4, with D possibly being TRBD1 (5 bases). The V end was cut by 2 bases, the J end by 2 bases, with 6 bases between. CDR3 length: 14 amino acids. Germline V gives CDR1 MNHEY, CDR2 SMNVEV (reference sequence).

This clonotype was observed at least ten times. The V gene is TRBV4-2, the J gene TRBJ2-3; 10 bases agree with TRBD2. The length of the CDR3 is 15 residues. Per germline, CDR1 LGHNA and CDR2 YNFKEQ. After removal of 5 bases from V and 6 bases from J, the junction contained 8 bases not matched to a gene. The CDR3 spells CASSAAGTSVDTQYF. The CDR3 region has the DNA TGTGCCAGCAGCGCAGCCGGGACTAGCGTGGATACGCAGTATTTT.

In its sample, this clonotype was seen many times. The chain joins TRBV29-1 to TRBJ1-1; D gene unclear. CDR1 and CDR2 from the germline V gene are SQVTM and ANQGSEA. The CDR3 loop spans 12 amino acids. The germline V and J ends were trimmed by 4 bases and 6 bases, with 12 bases remaining between them. The CDR3 here is CSVVRSGAEAFF. CDR3 bases: TGCAGCGTTGTAAGGAGTGGGGCTGAAGCTTTCTTT.

This clonotype came up a few times. This chain joins TRBV2 and TRBJ1-5; the D gene is possibly TRBD1 (5 bases). Trimming removed 7 bases from V and 1 base from J, with 8 bases in between. This CDR3 comprises 13 residues. The germline V gene has CDR1 SNHLY and CDR2 FYNNEI. The CDR3 region has the DNA TGTGCCAGCAATCGGGACAGCAATCAGCCCCAGCATTTT. This gives the protein CASNRDSNQPQHF.

This clonotype appeared many times. This sequence joins TRBV9 and TRBJ1-1, with a possible D match to TRBD1 (6 bases). The CDR3 runs 14 residues. Germline CDR1 reads SGDLS; CDR2 reads YYNGEE. The ends were cut back, 7 bases at V and 5 bases at J, with 18 bases in the middle. The CDR3 DNA reads TGTGCCAGCGTCCGGGACACCGGTTGGACTGAAGCTTTCTTT. This sequence encodes CASVRDTGWTEAFF. The full variable domain, completed using reference TRBV9 and TRBJ1-1, is DSGVTQTPKHLITATGQRVTLRCSPRSGDLSVYWYQQSLDQGLQFLIQYYNGEERAKGNILERFSAQQFPDLHSELNLSSLELGDSALYFCASVRDTGWTEAFFGQGTRLTVV.

The sample holds many counts of this clonotype. This chain links TRBV5-5 with TRBJ1-1, with D tentatively TRBD1 (5 bases). CDR3 size: 17 residues. Trimming took 0 bases from V and 4 from J, leaving 19 bases between them. Per the germline V gene, CDR1 is SGHKS and CDR2 is YYEKEE (reference sequence). In DNA, the CDR3 is TGTGCCAGCAGCTTGGCCCGTGGGGGTAGATGGGGCACTGAAGCTTTCTTT. This encodes CASSLARGGRWGTEAFF.

In its sample, this clonotype was seen many times. The CDR3 sequence is CASSLEVQETQYF. In DNA form, the CDR3 reads TGTGCCAGCAGCCTAGAGGTTCAAGAGACCCAGTACTTC. This rearrangement joins TRBV11-1 to TRBJ2-5; no definite D call. The CDR3 has 13 amino acids. CDR1 and CDR2 (germline): SGHAT, FQDESV (reference sequence). V was cut by 5 bases and J by 2 bases, with 9 bases left in between.

The chain carries TRBV7-3 and TRBJ2-5; no clear D. The CDR3 covers 13 residues. Germline lookup yields CDR1 SGHTA and CDR2 FQGTGA. V was clipped by 5 bases and J by 4 bases, with 11 bases between them. The CDR3 nucleotides read TGTGCCAGCAGCGCAACGATTCGAGAGACCCAGTACTTC. It translates to CASSATIRETQYF. The full variable domain, with the rest looked up from reference TRBV7-3 and TRBJ2-5, is GAGVSQTPSNKVTEKGKYVELRCDPISGHTALYWYRQSLGQGPEFLIYFQGTGAADDSGLPNDRFFAVRPEGSVSTLKIQRTERGDSAVYLCASSATIRETQYFGPGTRLLVL.

The genes are TRBV27 and TRBJ2-3; perhaps D is TRBD1 or TRBD2 (5 bases each). The V gene lost 9 bases and the J gene lost 3 bases, with 19 bases spanning the gap. This CDR3 has 15 residues. CDR1 and CDR2 (germline): MNHEY, SMNVEV (reference sequence). The DNA for the CDR3 is TGTGCCAGAGCAAGAGGGGAAGTGGGGACAGATACGCAGTATTTT. This codes for CARARGEVGTDTQYF.

This clonotype has more than one count but fewer than ten. The chain employs TRBV7-3 and TRBJ1-2, with 11 bases matching TRBD1. Germline V gene sequence: CDR1 SGHTA, CDR2 FQGTGA. The V gene end was trimmed by 5 bases and the J gene end by 12 bases; junction bases not matched to a gene: 11. The CDR3 runs 14 residues. The CDR3 loop is CASSGGQGAEGDTF. For the CDR3, the DNA is TGTGCCAGCAGCGGCGGACAGGGGGCTGAGGGCGACACCTTC.

The chain has TRBV20-1 and TRBJ1-3, with 9 bases lining up with TRBD1. The V and J ends lost 5 bases and 0 bases, in that order; junction bases with no gene match: 8. This CDR3 spans 16 amino acids. CDR1 DFQATT and CDR2 SNEGSKA come from the germline V gene (reference sequence). DNA for the CDR3: TGCAGTGCTTCCGGGACAGGGATATACTCTGGAAACACCATATATTTT. Its protein is CSASGTGIYSGNTIYF.

The chain joins TRBV20-1 to TRBJ2-5, with D perhaps given as TRBD1 or TRBD2 (6 bases each). The germline gives CDR1 DFQATT, CDR2 SNEGSKA (reference sequence). Trimming removed 0 bases at V and 7 bases at J, with 15 bases between. This CDR3 comprises 14 residues. CDR3 bases: TGCAGTGCTAGAGATCGGGGGCCGCAGGGGACCCAGTACTTC. Protein: CSARDRGPQGTQYF.

In this sample, this clonotype turned up many times. The chain is built from TRBV5-4 and TRBJ2-2; the D gene is possibly TRBD2 (6 bases). The V end was cut by 3 bases, the J end by 4 bases, with 16 bases between. The CDR3 spans 16 residues. Germline CDR1 SGHNT, CDR2 YYREEE (reference sequence). DNA of the CDR3: TGTGCCAGCAGCTCCCCCGGGCGGGGTAGCACCGGGGAGCTGTTTTTT. Its protein is CASSSPGRGSTGELFF.

This clonotype was detected ten times or more. The chain carries TRBV7-2 and TRBJ1-1; TRBD1 aligns across 8 bases. The germline V gene has CDR1 SGHTA and CDR2 FQGNSA. The CDR3 has 13 residues. Trimming cost V 8 bases and J 11 bases; bases outside gene matches: 13. For the CDR3, the DNA is TGTGCCAGCCGGGACAGGCCGGCGAGAGGGGCTTTCTTT. Translating it yields CASRDRPARGAFF.

V and J are TRBV10-2 and TRBJ1-2; TRBD1 matches 9 bases. The CDR3 consists of 17 residues. The trim removed 3 bases at V and 3 bases at J, leaving 11 bases unmatched. Germline V CDR1 and CDR2: WSHSY, SAAADI. DNA of the CDR3: TGCGCCAGCAGTGAATTTGACAGGGGGAGGCTAGACTATGGCTACACCTTC. As protein: CASSEFDRGRLDYGYTF.

This clonotype was counted at least ten times. The chain couples TRBV29-1 to TRBJ2-5; either TRBD1 or TRBD2 may fit D (5 bases each). V was shortened by 7 bases and J by 2 bases, with 17 bases between the two germline ends. Per germline, CDR1 SQVTM and CDR2 ANQGSEA. CDR3 length: 14 amino acids. The DNA of the CDR3 is TGCAGCGCCTCAAGGGTCGGGGCACAAGAGACCCAGTACTTC. Translated, it gives CSASRVGAQETQYF.

This clonotype was counted ten times or more. This rearrangement joins TRBV11-1 to TRBJ1-1, with 9 bases matching TRBD1. V shed 1 base and J 10 bases; nucleotides not matched to a gene: 7. Germline-derived CDR1 and CDR2 are SGHAT and FQDESV (reference sequence). This CDR3 region has 14 residues. The CDR3 DNA is TGTGCCAGCAGCTTAGGAGAGACAGGGGGAACAGCTTTCTTT. It yields the protein CASSLGETGGTAFF.

The chain uses TRBV20-1 and TRBJ2-7; D is perhaps TRBD1 (5 bases). CDR1 is DFQATT and CDR2 is SNEGSKA in the germline V gene (reference sequence). This CDR3 has 13 amino acids. The V end was cut by 1 base, the J end by 7 bases, with 14 bases between. CDR3 nucleotide sequence: TGCAGTGCTAGAGTTTCGGCCAGGGTAGAGCAGTACTTC. Translated, it gives CSARVSARVEQYF.

This clonotype appeared many times. This chain uses TRBV7-9 with TRBJ2-3; D remains unclear. The V gene lost 5 bases and the J gene lost 0 bases, with 12 bases spanning the gap. CDR3 length: 15 amino acids. Germline assignment: CDR1 SEHNR and CDR2 FQNEAQ (reference sequence). The DNA for the CDR3 is TGTGCCAGCAGCCTGATGGGCTCTAGCACAGATACGCAGTATTTT. This encodes CASSLMGSSTDTQYF.

This clonotype has a count of ten or more. J is TRBJ2-1 and V is TRBV19; 10 bases map to TRBD1. Germline CDR1 LNHDA, CDR2 SQIVND (reference sequence). V gave up 3 bases and J gave up 7 bases; unmatched junction bases: 9. The CDR3 extends over 16 amino acids. CDR3 sequence: CASSMAGTGVWNEQFF. The DNA of the CDR3 is TGTGCCAGTAGTATGGCCGGGACAGGGGTCTGGAATGAGCAGTTCTTC.

This clonotype is deemed medium-sized (0.01 to 0.1%). The chain has TRBV7-9 and TRBJ2-5; TRBD1 matches 9 bases. CDR1 and CDR2 (germline): SEHNR, FQNEAQ (reference sequence). With 5 bases clipped from V and 2 bases from J, the junction kept 12 bases outside the gene matches. This CDR3 spans 17 amino acids. DNA for the CDR3: TGTGCCAGCAGCCAATTCCCCGGGACAGGGCGACAAGAGACCCAGTACTTC. Its translation: CASSQFPGTGRQETQYF.

This clonotype was seen repeatedly, ten times or more. The chain is built from TRBV12-3 or TRBV12-4 and TRBJ1-5, with 7 bases matching TRBD1. The CDR3 totals 15 residues. V lost 1 base and J lost 8; bases outside the gene matches: 8. CDR3 sequence: CASSLGQGIGEPQHF. CDR3 bases: TGTGCCAGCAGTTTAGGACAGGGTATCGGGGAGCCCCAGCATTTT.

This clonotype was seen ten or more times. The chain couples TRBV28 to TRBJ1-2; 11 bases are shared with TRBD1. Per germline, CDR1 MDHEN and CDR2 SYDVKM. The CDR3 has 15 amino acids. Germline trimming cut 4 bases from V and 8 bases from J; bases unmatched to any gene: 9. The CDR3 here is CASSSGDRGSRGYTF. Here the CDR3 DNA reads TGTGCCAGCAGTTCAGGGGACAGGGGGTCGAGAGGCTACACCTTC.

This clonotype was found many times. The genes are TRBV7-8 and TRBJ2-5, with D perhaps TRBD2 (6 bases). Trimming removed 5 bases from V and 7 bases from J, with 14 bases in between. The CDR3 length is 13 residues. Germline V gene data show CDR1 as SGHVS and CDR2 as FQNEAQ. The DNA for the CDR3 is TGTGCCAGCAGCCGGGACTCCCCTGCGACCCAGTACTTC. Encoded protein: CASSRDSPATQYF.

There are many counts of this clonotype. The chain is built from TRBV28 and TRBJ1-2; 7 positions agree with TRBD1. V lost 3 bases, J lost 2 bases, and 12 bases stayed unmatched. Looked up from germline, CDR1 is MDHEN and CDR2 is SYDVKM. The CDR3 totals 17 residues. CDR3 sequence reads: CASSFLRGGGTNYGYTF. DNA of the CDR3: TGTGCCAGCAGTTTTTTACGAGGGGGCGGGACCAACTATGGCTACACCTTC.

This clonotype was observed a few times. V is TRBV5-1 and J is TRBJ2-3; 7 positions match TRBD2. Per the germline V gene, CDR1 is SGHRS and CDR2 is YFSETQ. V trimming: 1 base; J trimming: 5 bases; junction bases outside the gene matches: 4. This CDR3 comprises 14 residues. CDR3 DNA: TGCGCCAGCAGCTTGTTGTTAGCGGGAGATACGCAGTATTTT. Translating it yields CASSLLLAGDTQYF.

This clonotype was detected a few times. A much larger clone sits a single nucleotide away, making a read error possible. The V gene is TRBV20-1, the J gene TRBJ1-6; no definite D call. Trimming shortened V by 1 base and J by 2 bases, and 21 bases separated the two germline ends. Germline V CDR1 and CDR2: DFQATT, SNEGSKA (reference sequence). This CDR3 contains 19 residues. The DNA for the CDR3 is TGCAGTGCTAGAGCCCCCCTTTCTTTGGGGTGCACCTATAATTCACCCCTCCACTTT. Translation gives CSARAPLSLGCTYNSPLHF.

Remarks on this clonotype: An end of the junction differs from the germline gene, which may be a read error. The chain employs TRBV10-3 and TRBJ2-7; D is uncertain. This CDR3 is 14 amino acids long. Per the germline V gene, CDR1 is ENHRY and CDR2 is SYGVKD. DNA of the CDR3: TGTGCCATCAGTGGGGAACGGTACTCCGACGAGCAGTACTTC. It is translated as CAISGERYSDEQYF.

This clonotype was seen ten or more times. V usage is TRBV25-1 and J usage is TRBJ2-7; 12 bases map to TRBD1. With V trimmed by 2 bases and J by 6 bases, 5 bases remained unmatched. CDR1 and CDR2 (germline): MGHDK, SYGVNS. This CDR3 is built from 15 residues. The DNA for the CDR3 is TGTGCCAGCAGTGAAATAGGGACAGGGGGCAGCGAGCAGTACTTC. Its translation is CASSEIGTGGSEQYF.

This chain links TRBV7-9 with TRBJ1-1; D unresolved. The V end was cut by 5 bases, the J end by 7 bases, with 5 bases between. The CDR3 is 10 amino acids. Per germline, CDR1 SEHNR and CDR2 FQNEAQ (reference sequence). The CDR3 is CASSASEAFF. The CDR3 coding sequence is TGTGCCAGCAGCGCGAGTGAAGCTTTCTTT. Looking up the rest from reference TRBV7-9 and TRBJ1-1 gives the full variable domain: DTGVSQNPRHKITKRGQNVTFRCDPISEHNRLYWYRQTLGQGPEFLTYFQNEAQLEKSRLLSDRFSAERPKGSFSTLEIQRTEQGDSAMYLCASSASEAFFGQGTRLTVV.

This clonotype occurred a few times. V and J are TRBV28 and TRBJ2-2, with 9 bases that match TRBD1. The J segment lost 6 bases and the V segment lost 8 bases, leaving 7 bases of the junction unmatched. The germline gives CDR1 MDHEN, CDR2 SYDVKM. This CDR3 has 14 amino acids. DNA for the CDR3: TGTGCCAGCCTTAGGACAGGGGTAGCCGGGGAGCTGTTTTTT. The encoded protein is CASLRTGVAGELFF.